This T cell receptor (beta chain) originates from a study of shared clonotypes between healthy human individuals. Study as a whole: CD4 naive and CD4 memory each took three plates per donor, while CD8 naive took two and CD8 memory one.

Study results and caveats: Naive CD4 clonotypes overlapped across a few donors at roughly 4.5%.

As to this clone: Its target is not known.

The CDR3 covers 14 residues. The germline CDR1 and CDR2 sequences are MDHEN and SYDVKM. The V segment lost 8 bases and the J segment 0 bases; nucleotides outside the gene matches: 6. TCRdb keeps only in-frame clones here, not all; method: immunoSEQ multiplex PCR. Of approximately 2,000,000 clones listed, roughly 90% were seen once; the top ten hold roughly 0.34%. CD4+ cells underwent separation, giving CD45RA+ naive and CD45RA-negative memory subsets. The chain joins TRBV28 to TRBJ1-1; TRBD1 matches at 7 bases. The TCR originated in a man aged 18 to 30 in good health. Some clones in this sample may be carry-over from other donors' samples. Sequenced input: naive CD4+ T cells from PBMCs. As for subset: CD45RA+ positively selected. The CDR3 sequence is CASRFGTVNTEAFF. The CDR3 DNA reads as TGTGCCAGCCGATTTGGGACAGTGAACACTGAAGCTTTCTTT.